This T cell receptor beta chain is from a study of cytomegalovirus exposure and HLA in healthy donors. Study at large: Of around 410 genotyped donors, roughly 81% grouped in the Caucasian-associated ancestry cluster. Study-level points and caveats: Analyzed later, association rates of TCRs varied across HLA loci, with DRB1 most and HLA-C fewest. Later work associated roughly 15,000 TCR beta sequences with HLA alleles at 0.05 false discovery rate. A later analysis linked a missense DCLRE1C variant to TCR beta V- and J-gene trimming.

V was pared by 6 bases and J by 2 bases, with 8 bases of the junction left unmatched. Germline V gives CDR1 MNHEY, CDR2 SMNVEV (reference sequence). There are 15 residues in the CDR3. 60 Vbeta and 13 Jbeta primers were used in PCR. Generated by immunoSEQ multiplex PCR, the TCRdb table keeps only in-frame clones and is missing some. In all, the sample yields 65,000 to 85,000 clones. A note on this clone: Its target is unknown.

The sample taken for sequencing was PBMCs. This chain links TRBV27 with TRBJ2-7, with 9 bases fitting TRBD1. This clonotype originated in a female donor in good health and CMV-seropositive. CDR3 protein: CASRVTGQGAYEQYF. Here the CDR3 DNA reads TGTGCCAGCAGAGTAACGGGACAGGGCGCCTACGAGCAGTACTTC.